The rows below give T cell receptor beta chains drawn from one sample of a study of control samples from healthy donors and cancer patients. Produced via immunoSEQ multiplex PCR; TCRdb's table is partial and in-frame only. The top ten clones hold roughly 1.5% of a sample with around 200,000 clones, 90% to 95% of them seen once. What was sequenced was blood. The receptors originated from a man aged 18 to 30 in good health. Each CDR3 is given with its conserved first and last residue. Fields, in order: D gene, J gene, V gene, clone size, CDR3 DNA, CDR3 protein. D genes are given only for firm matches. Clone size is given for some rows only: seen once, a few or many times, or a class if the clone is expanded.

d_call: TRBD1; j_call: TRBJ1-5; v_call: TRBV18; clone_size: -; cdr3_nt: TGTGCCAGCTCCCCACCGGGACAGAATCAGCCCCAGCATTTT; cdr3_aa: CASSPPGQNQPQHF
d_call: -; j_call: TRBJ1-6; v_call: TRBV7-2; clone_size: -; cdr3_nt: TGTGCCAGCAGCTTAGGGGTAGGAACAGTTGAAAGAAATTCACCCCTCCACTTT; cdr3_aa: CASSLGVGTVERNSPLHF
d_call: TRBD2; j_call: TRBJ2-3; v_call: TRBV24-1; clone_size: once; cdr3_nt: TGTGCCACCGATCGGGGGGGTCCCACAGATACGCAGTATTTT; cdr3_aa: CATDRGGPTDTQYF
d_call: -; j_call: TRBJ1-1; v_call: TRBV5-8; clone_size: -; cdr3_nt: TGTGCCAGCAGCCCCAGGACGGGGAACACGGGAACTGAAGCTTTCTTT; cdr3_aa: CASSPRTGNTGTEAFF
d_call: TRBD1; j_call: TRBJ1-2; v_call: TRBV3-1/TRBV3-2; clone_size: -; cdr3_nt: TGTGCCAGCAGCCAAATTAGGGCAGGGGGCTATGGCTACACCTTC; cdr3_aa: CASSQIRAGGYGYTF
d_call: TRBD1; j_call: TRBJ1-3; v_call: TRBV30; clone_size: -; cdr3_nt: TGTGCCTCCTCCCGGGACAGGGGTAACGGAAACACCATATATTTT; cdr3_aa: CASSRDRGNGNTIYF
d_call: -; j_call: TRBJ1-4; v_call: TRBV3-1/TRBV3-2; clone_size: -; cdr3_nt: TGTGCCAGCAGCCAAGTCAGGTCAACTAATGAAAAACTGTTTTTT; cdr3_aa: CASSQVRSTNEKLFF
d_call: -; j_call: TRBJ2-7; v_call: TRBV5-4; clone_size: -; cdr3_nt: TGTGCCAGCAGCCGGGCCACACAGCGCTACGAGCAGTACTTC; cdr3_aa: CASSRATQRYEQYF
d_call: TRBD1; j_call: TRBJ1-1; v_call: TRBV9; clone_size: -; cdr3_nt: TGTGCCAGCAGCGCCCTGATTAACAGGGGTGACACTGAAGCTTTCTTT; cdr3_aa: CASSALINRGDTEAFF
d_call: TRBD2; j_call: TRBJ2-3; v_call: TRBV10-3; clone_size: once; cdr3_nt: TGTGCCATCAGTGAAGATGGGCGGGGGGATACGCAGTATTTT; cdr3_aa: CAISEDGRGDTQYF
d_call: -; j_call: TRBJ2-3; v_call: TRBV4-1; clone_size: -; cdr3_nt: TGCGCCAGCAGCCAAGATGGAACCTCCGGGTATACGCAGTATTTT; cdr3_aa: CASSQDGTSGYTQYF
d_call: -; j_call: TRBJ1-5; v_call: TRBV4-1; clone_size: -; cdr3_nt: TGCGCCAGCAGCCAAGTTGGGGGGTATAGCAATCAGCCCCAGCATTTT; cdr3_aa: CASSQVGGYSNQPQHF
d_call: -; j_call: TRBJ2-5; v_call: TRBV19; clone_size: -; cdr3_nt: TGTGCCAGTAGTATTTCTGAGGAGACCCAGTACTTC; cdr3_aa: CASSISEETQYF
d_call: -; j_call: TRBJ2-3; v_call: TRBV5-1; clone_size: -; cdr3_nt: TGCGCCAGCAGCTCCGGGACCGAGTCCCGGGTAGATACGCAGTATTTT; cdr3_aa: CASSSGTESRVDTQYF
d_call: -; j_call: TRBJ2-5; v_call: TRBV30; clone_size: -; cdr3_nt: TGTGCCTGGAGTGTAAAACAGGGAAAAGAGACCCAGTACTTC; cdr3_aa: CAWSVKQGKETQYF
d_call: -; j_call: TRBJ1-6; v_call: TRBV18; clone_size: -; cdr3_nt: TGTGCCAGCTCACGTGGTGGCAGGGACAATTCACCCCTCCACTTT; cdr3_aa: CASSRGGRDNSPLHF
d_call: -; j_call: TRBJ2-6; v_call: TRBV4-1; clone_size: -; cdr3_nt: TGCGCCAGCAGCCAAGATAATCGAAGCTCTGGGGCCAACGTCCTGACTTTC; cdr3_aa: CASSQDNRSSGANVLTF
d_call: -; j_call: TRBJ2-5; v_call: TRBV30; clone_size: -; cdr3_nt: TGTGCCTGGACAGGACAAGAGACCCAGTACTTC; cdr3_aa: CAWTGQETQYF
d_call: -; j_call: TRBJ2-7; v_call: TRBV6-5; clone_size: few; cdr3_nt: TGTGCCAGCATGAGGACGGCGAGCTCCTACGAGCAGTACTTC; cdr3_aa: CASMRTASSYEQYF
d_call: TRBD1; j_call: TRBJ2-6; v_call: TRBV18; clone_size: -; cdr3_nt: TGTGCCAGCTCACCTAGACAGGGCCCCTCTGGGGCCAACGTCCTGACTTTC; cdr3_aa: CASSPRQGPSGANVLTF
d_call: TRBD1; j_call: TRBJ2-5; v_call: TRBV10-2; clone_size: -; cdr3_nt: TGCGCCAGCAGTGGGACAGGGAGACAAGAGACCCAGTACTTC; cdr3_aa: CASSGTGRQETQYF
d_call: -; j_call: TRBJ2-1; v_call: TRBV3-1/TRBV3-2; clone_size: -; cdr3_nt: TGTGCCAGCAGCCCGACAGGCTCCTACAATGAGCAGTTCTTC; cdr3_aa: CASSPTGSYNEQFF